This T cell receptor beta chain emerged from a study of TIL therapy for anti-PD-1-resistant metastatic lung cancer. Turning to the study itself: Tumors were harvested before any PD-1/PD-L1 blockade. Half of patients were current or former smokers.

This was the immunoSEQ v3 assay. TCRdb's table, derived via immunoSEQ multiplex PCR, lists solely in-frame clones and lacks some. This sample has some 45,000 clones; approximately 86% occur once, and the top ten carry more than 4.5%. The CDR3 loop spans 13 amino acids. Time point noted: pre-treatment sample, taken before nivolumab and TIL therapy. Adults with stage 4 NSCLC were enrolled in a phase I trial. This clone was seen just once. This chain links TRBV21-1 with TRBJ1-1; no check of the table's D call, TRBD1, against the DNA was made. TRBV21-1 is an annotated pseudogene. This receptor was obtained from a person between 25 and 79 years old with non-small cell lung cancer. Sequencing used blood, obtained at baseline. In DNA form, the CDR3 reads TGTGCCAGCAGCATGCCGAGGGGGATTAAAGCTTTCTTT. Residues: CASSMPRGIKAFF.